The sequence of this T cell receptor (beta chain) was determined in a study of blood T cells in healthy people across ages. Study overall: With template switching, about one barcoded beta molecule was captured per two T cells.

About 10 milliliters was the volume of peripheral blood drawn from each donor. Isolated per sample were at least 6 million PBMCs. A second PCR, run for 7 to 11 cycles, used a sample-barcoded 5' primer plus a J-beta primer mix. TCRdb re-analysed the 5' RACE reads in MiXCR, keeping a single row per CDR3 protein. This table has hundreds of thousands of distinct CDR3 sequences, around 27% appearing once. The CDR3 spans 12 residues. Trimming left V 2 bases short and J 4 bases short, with 6 bases between. Germline-derived CDR1 and CDR2 are MDHEN and SYDVKM. Ten or more counts support this clonotype. The source material was blood. This clonotype was sampled from a woman aged 65 to 85 in good health. The chain links TRBV28 to TRBJ2-7; maybe TRBD2 (6 bases). The CDR3 nucleotides are TGTGCCAGCAGTTTAGGAGGGTACGAGCAGTACTTC. This sequence encodes CASSLGGYEQYF.